A selection of T cell receptor beta chains follows, all from one sample in a study of early T cells in non-severe SARS-CoV-2 infection. TCRdb called the 5' RACE reads again in MiXCR, with one record for every CDR3 protein. The sample lists about 90,000 distinct CDR3 sequences; approximately 12% were seen once. The sequenced sample was whole blood, obtained at baseline. Source of these receptors: an adult who was a healthcare worker with PCR-confirmed SARS-CoV-2 infection or an uninfected control (not recorded which). CDR3s include the opening cysteine and the closing phenylalanine or tryptophan. D genes are given only for firm matches. Some rows mark clone size as missing; the rest say once, few, many or name a class of expanded clone.

D gene: TRBD1; V gene: TRBV5-1; clone size: NA; J gene: TRBJ1-1; CDR3 DNA: TGCGCCAGCAGCTTGGTACAGGGGTGGAACACTGAAGCTTTCTTT; CDR3 protein: CASSLVQGWNTEAFF
D gene: NA; V gene: TRBV29-1; clone size: many; J gene: TRBJ2-2; CDR3 DNA: TGCAGCGTTGGTCGTGGGGGAAACACCGGGGAGCTGTTTTTT; CDR3 protein: CSVGRGGNTGELFF
D gene: TRBD2; V gene: TRBV5-1; clone size: NA; J gene: TRBJ2-1; CDR3 DNA: TGCGCCAGCAGCTTGACGGGGGGAGTGAATGAGCAGTTCTTC; CDR3 protein: CASSLTGGVNEQFF
D gene: NA; V gene: TRBV6-2/TRBV6-3; clone size: many; J gene: TRBJ2-6; CDR3 DNA: TGTGCCAGCGGAAATCGACAGGCCCTGGTCTCTGGGGCCAACGTCCTGACTTTC; CDR3 protein: CASGNRQALVSGANVLTF
D gene: NA; V gene: TRBV12-3/TRBV12-4; clone size: NA; J gene: TRBJ1-2; CDR3 DNA: TGTGCCAGCAGTTTAGCGGAAACACATGGCTACACCTTC; CDR3 protein: CASSLAETHGYTF
D gene: NA; V gene: TRBV7-2; clone size: NA; J gene: TRBJ1-1; CDR3 DNA: TGTGCCAGCAGCGACAACGGCCCAGGTCAGGGTTTTTTTCGGAACACTGAAGCTTTCTTT; CDR3 protein: CASSDNGPGQGFFRNTEAFF
D gene: NA; V gene: TRBV21-1; clone size: many; J gene: TRBJ2-7; CDR3 DNA: TGTGCCAGCAGCAAAGCTAAGCGAGGACTAGCGGGATCGTCGCAGTACTTC; CDR3 protein: CASSKAKRGLAGSSQYF
D gene: TRBD1; V gene: TRBV19; clone size: few; J gene: TRBJ1-2; CDR3 DNA: TGTGCCAGTAGTCAAGCCGGACAGGCCGGCTACACCTTC; CDR3 protein: CASSQAGQAGYTF
D gene: NA; V gene: TRBV28; clone size: many; J gene: TRBJ1-1; CDR3 DNA: TGTGCCAGCTCGAGAGATCGAACTGAAGCTTTCTTT; CDR3 protein: CASSRDRTEAFF
D gene: TRBD2; V gene: TRBV12-3/TRBV12-4; clone size: NA; J gene: TRBJ2-1; CDR3 DNA: TGTGCCAGCAGTTCGGGACTAGCGGGAGTGAAGTTCTTC; CDR3 protein: CASSSGLAGVKFF
D gene: NA; V gene: TRBV6-6; clone size: few; J gene: TRBJ1-4; CDR3 DNA: TGTGCCAGCAGTCGCACTCAGGCGGGGGATGGAAAACTGTTTTTT; CDR3 protein: CASSRTQAGDGKLFF
D gene: NA; V gene: TRBV29-1; clone size: many; J gene: TRBJ1-1; CDR3 DNA: TGCAGCGTCTGGCGGACTTCGGGAGCTTTCTTT; CDR3 protein: CSVWRTSGAFF
D gene: NA; V gene: TRBV11-2; clone size: many; J gene: TRBJ1-1; CDR3 DNA: TGTGCCAGCTTCTCAGGGAACACTGAAGCTTTCTTT; CDR3 protein: CASFSGNTEAFF
D gene: TRBD1; V gene: TRBV29-1; clone size: few; J gene: TRBJ2-3; CDR3 DNA: TGCAGCTCCTTGGGGGGGACAGGGACAGATACGCAGTATTTT; CDR3 protein: CSSLGGTGTDTQYF
D gene: NA; V gene: TRBV7-9; clone size: few; J gene: TRBJ2-2; CDR3 DNA: TGTGCCAGCAGCTTAGGTCGGGGAAACGGGGAGCTGTTTTTT; CDR3 protein: CASSLGRGNGELFF
D gene: TRBD1; V gene: TRBV30; clone size: few; J gene: TRBJ1-5; CDR3 DNA: TGTGCCTGGAGTGTAGGGGGCGATCAGCCCCAGCATTTT; CDR3 protein: CAWSVGGDQPQHF
D gene: NA; V gene: TRBV28; clone size: NA; J gene: TRBJ1-6; CDR3 DNA: TGTGCCAGCACCTCCTACCTCGCTCGGGGGTTATTAGGGTCACCCCTCCACTTT; CDR3 protein: CASTSYLARGLLGSPLHF
D gene: NA; V gene: TRBV10-3; clone size: NA; J gene: TRBJ2-7; CDR3 DNA: TGTGCCATCAGTGAGCCCGGGACTCCCAGAGATATGGAGCAGTACTTC; CDR3 protein: CAISEPGTPRDMEQYF
D gene: NA; V gene: TRBV7-8; clone size: NA; J gene: TRBJ1-4; CDR3 DNA: TGTGCCAGCAGCAACAGGCTAAATGAAAAACTGTTTTTT; CDR3 protein: CASSNRLNEKLFF
D gene: NA; V gene: TRBV18; clone size: NA; J gene: TRBJ2-7; CDR3 DNA: TGTGCCAGCTCACCTCACCTTGGGCAGATAACCTACGAGCAGTACTTC; CDR3 protein: CASSPHLGQITYEQYF
D gene: TRBD2; V gene: TRBV18; clone size: few; J gene: TRBJ2-3; CDR3 DNA: TGTGCCAGCTCCCCAGGGACTAGCGACATTACTAGCACAGATACGCAGTATTTT; CDR3 protein: CASSPGTSDITSTDTQYF
D gene: NA; V gene: TRBV12-3/TRBV12-4; clone size: many; J gene: TRBJ1-1; CDR3 DNA: TGTGCCAGCAACCCCAGGACGAGCCTCATGAACACTGAAGCTTTCTTT; CDR3 protein: CASNPRTSLMNTEAFF
D gene: TRBD1; V gene: TRBV27; clone size: few; J gene: TRBJ2-7; CDR3 DNA: TGTGCCAGCAACTCGGACAGGGATCCCCCCTACGAGCAGTACTTC; CDR3 protein: CASNSDRDPPYEQYF
D gene: NA; V gene: TRBV19; clone size: NA; J gene: TRBJ1-1; CDR3 DNA: TGTGCCACCCAAACCCCGGGGGGGGTGAGGACTGAAGCTTTCTTT; CDR3 protein: CATQTPGGVRTEAFF
D gene: NA; V gene: TRBV6-6; clone size: few; J gene: TRBJ2-7; CDR3 DNA: TGTGCCAGCAGCCCCAGGGGAGCCAATTACGAGCAGTACTTC; CDR3 protein: CASSPRGANYEQYF
D gene: TRBD2; V gene: TRBV3-1; clone size: few; J gene: TRBJ2-7; CDR3 DNA: TGTGCCAGCAGCCCTAGCGGGGGTACCAAGGAGCAGTACTTC; CDR3 protein: CASSPSGGTKEQYF
D gene: TRBD2; V gene: TRBV7-9; clone size: NA; J gene: TRBJ2-1; CDR3 DNA: TGTGCCAGCAGCTTTTTTACGGGAGCGGGGAATGAGCAGTTCTTC; CDR3 protein: CASSFFTGAGNEQFF